In this sample, the clone carrying this T cell receptor beta chain turned up many times. This entry is derived from a study of naive and memory T cell subsets. Per germline, CDR1 SGHNT and CDR2 YYREEE (reference sequence). This CDR3 is built from 13 residues. Trimming left V 2 bases short and J 4 bases short, with 8 bases between. An equimolar mix of two oligonucleotides served as the beta constant-region primer for TRBC1 and TRBC2. Ligation attached a single-stranded oligonucleotide with a 12-nucleotide UMI and the SP2 primer to the cDNA 3' end. TCRdb ran MiXCR on the UMI-ligation and nested PCR reads and lists one entry per CDR3 protein. The table has approximately 82,000 distinct CDR3 sequences, 7% to 8% seen once.

The sequence was obtained from a human donor in good health. Sample: central memory CD4+ T cells from blood. The chain carries TRBV5-4 and TRBJ2-3; D is unclear. The CDR3 DNA sequence: TGTGCCAGCAGCTTTGTGGTCGCAGATACGCAGTATTTT. Translated: CASSFVVADTQYF.